This TCR beta chain derives from a study of blood T cell repertoires in COVID-19. Study-wide background: The origin of the acute and convalescent COVID-19 samples was the United States, Italy and Spain. T cells, B-cell-depleted T cells, or PBMCs provided the cDNA or gDNA that served as material.

In the authors' methods: Reference gene primer amplification gave estimated nucleated cell counts. The data were produced by immunoSEQ multiplex PCR, yet TCRdb's version contains in-frame clones alone and is incomplete. Clone size and the V and J calls come from that table; the DNA yielded D and trimming. The profile shows 120,000 or so clones, about 88% of them singletons. Germline V CDR1 and CDR2: SGDLS, YYNGEE. Trimming removed 2 bases from V and 0 bases from J; junction bases left unmatched: 11. The CDR3 has 18 residues. This clone was observed a single time. The rearrangement uses TRBV9 and TRBJ1-3, with 7 bases that match TRBD1. Sequenced: peripheral blood. This TCR was sampled from a woman of 80 years or more with acute or convalescent COVID-19. The chain's CDR3 is CASSVLGTVTSSGNTIYF. In DNA, the CDR3 is TGTGCCAGCAGCGTTCTCGGGACAGTCACGAGCTCTGGAAACACCATATATTTT.